The 12 T cell receptor beta chains reported below all come from one sample, sequenced in a study of T cell responses to AZD1222 COVID-19 vaccine. Profiled with immunoSEQ multiplex PCR; TCRdb holds only in-frame clones, not every one. The table includes roughly 150,000 clones, almost 90% detected once. The material was peripheral blood, obtained on day 0 of AZD1222 vaccination. The origin of the receptors is an adult in good health.

The chain combines TRBV4-3 with TRBJ2-3, with 7 bases that match TRBD2. This CDR3 spans 15 amino acids. Germline values: CDR1 LGHNA, CDR2 YSLEER. With 1 base clipped from V and 1 base from J, the junction kept 2 bases outside the gene matches. The CDR3 nucleotides are TGCGCCAGCAGCCAAGGGCTAGCGGGCACAGATACGCAGTATTTT. Translation gives CASSQGLAGTDTQYF.

The count of this clone is one. The chain employs TRBV6-5 and TRBJ2-7, with D tentatively TRBD1 (6 bases). The V gene lost 6 bases and the J gene lost 3 bases, with 12 bases spanning the gap. The CDR3 length is 13 residues. The V gene's germline CDR1 is MNHEY and CDR2 SVGAGI. The CDR3 region is CASSQGQLYEQYF. The CDR3 DNA is TGTGCCAGCAGCCAAGGACAGCTCTACGAGCAGTACTTC.

The sample holds a few counts of this clone. CDR3 DNA: TGTGCCAGCAGCCATGGGTACGAGCAGTACTTC. It codes for CASSHGYEQYF. The gene calls are TRBV7-9 and TRBJ2-7; no definite D call. Germline V lookup: CDR1 SEHNR, CDR2 FQNEAQ (reference sequence). The CDR3 contains 11 residues. V lost 5 bases and J lost 4, with 6 bases in between.

The chain recombines TRBV10-3 with TRBJ2-3; the match to TRBD2 covers 12 bases. Losses at the gene ends were 6 bases for V and 2 bases for J; bases not matched to a gene: 6. Germline V gene lookup returns CDR1 ENHRY and CDR2 SYGVKD. The CDR3 is made up of 16 amino acids. CDR3 in amino acids: CAISPTSGRYTDTQYF. The CDR3 bases are TGTGCCATCAGCCCGACTAGCGGGAGATACACAGATACGCAGTATTTT.

Turning to this clone: The same CDR3 is also encoded by other DNA sequences in this sample. The chain combines TRBV6-2 or TRBV6-3 with TRBJ2-7; 7 bases are a match to TRBD1. This CDR3 is built from 14 residues. Germline V lookup: CDR1 MNHEY, CDR2 SVGEGT. V lost 0 bases to trimming and J lost 1 base; unmatched junction nucleotides: 0. CDR3 loop: CASSYSQGSYEQYF. CDR3 sequence (DNA): TGTGCCAGCAGTTACTCACAGGGGTCCTACGAGCAGTACTTC.

CDR3 in DNA: TGTGCTAGTGGTTTGTCGGGAGAAAGCACAGATACGCAGTATTTT. It specifies CASGLSGESTDTQYF. V and J are TRBV12-5 and TRBJ2-3; weak D call: TRBD2 (6 bases). The CDR3 sequence is 15 residues long. V was pared by 2 bases and J by 0 bases, with 9 bases between. The germline CDR1 and CDR2 sequences are LGHNT and FRNRAP.

This clone was observed once. The rearrangement links TRBV7-8 to TRBJ1-3; 7 bases fit TRBD1. Germline trimming cut 5 bases from V and 2 bases from J; bases unmatched to any gene: 9. The CDR3 is made up of 16 amino acids. Looked up from germline, CDR1 is SGHVS and CDR2 is FQNEAQ. CDR3 sequence: CASSTQTGRTGNTIYF. The DNA of the CDR3 is TGTGCCAGCAGCACCCAGACAGGGAGGACTGGAAACACCATATATTTT.

This clone was picked up a small number of times. This rearrangement joins TRBV24-1 to TRBJ1-4; weak D call: TRBD1 (5 bases). The CDR3 contains 15 residues. Germline V gene sequence: CDR1 KGHDR, CDR2 SFDVKD. V lost 5 bases and J lost 5, with 14 bases in between. CDR3: CATSVGRGGNEKLFF. The DNA of the CDR3 is TGTGCCACCAGTGTTGGACGTGGGGGGAATGAAAAACTGTTTTTT.

This sequence joins TRBV19 and TRBJ1-6; the D is unclear. The germline gives CDR1 LNHDA, CDR2 SQIVND (reference sequence). The V and J ends lost 3 bases and 2 bases respectively, with 11 bases between them. This CDR3 is 16 amino acids long. CDR3: CASSISPGAYNSPLHF. The CDR3 DNA follows: TGTGCCAGTAGTATCTCCCCTGGGGCCTATAATTCACCCCTCCACTTT.

With regard to this clone: Other DNA variants within this sample encode the same CDR3. The rearrangement joins TRBV30 to TRBJ1-1; TRBD1 matches at 7 bases. The length of the CDR3 is 13 residues. Trimming at V came to 0 bases and at J to 4 bases, leaving 2 bases not matched to a gene. Germline loops: CDR1 GTSNPN, CDR2 SVGIG (reference sequence). The CDR3 is CAWSVQGSTEAFF. The CDR3 DNA reads TGTGCCTGGAGTGTACAGGGGAGCACTGAAGCTTTCTTT.

The chain has TRBV30 and TRBJ1-5; D is unresolved. The CDR3 length is 12 residues. The germline CDR1 and CDR2 sequences are GTSNPN and SVGIG (reference sequence). The ends were cut back, 1 base at V and 4 bases at J, with 5 bases in the middle. CDR3 DNA: TGTGCCTGGAGTGGGATAAATCAGCCCCAGCATTTT. It codes for CAWSGINQPQHF.

This sequence joins TRBV4-2 and TRBJ1-1; D is perhaps TRBD1 (5 bases). Germline CDR1 LGHNA, CDR2 YNFKEQ. There are 15 residues in the CDR3. V lost 0 bases and J 4 bases, leaving 12 bases between the germline ends. In nucleotides, the CDR3 is TGTGCCAGCAGCCAAGAAGCAGGGAGCGCCACTGAAGCTTTCTTT. Its protein product is CASSQEAGSATEAFF.